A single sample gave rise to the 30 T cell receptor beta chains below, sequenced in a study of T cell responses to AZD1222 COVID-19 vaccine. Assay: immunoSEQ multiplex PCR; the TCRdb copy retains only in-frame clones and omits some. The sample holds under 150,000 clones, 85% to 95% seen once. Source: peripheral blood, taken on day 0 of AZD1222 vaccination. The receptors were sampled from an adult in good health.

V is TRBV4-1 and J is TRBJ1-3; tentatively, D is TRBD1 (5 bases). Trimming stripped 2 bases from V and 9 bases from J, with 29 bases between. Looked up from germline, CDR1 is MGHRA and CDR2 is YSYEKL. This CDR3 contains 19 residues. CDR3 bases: TGCGCCAGCAGCCAACAACCTGGTCAGGGATGTCTCTGGAAGGTCACCATATATTTT. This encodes CASSQQPGQGCLWKVTIYF.

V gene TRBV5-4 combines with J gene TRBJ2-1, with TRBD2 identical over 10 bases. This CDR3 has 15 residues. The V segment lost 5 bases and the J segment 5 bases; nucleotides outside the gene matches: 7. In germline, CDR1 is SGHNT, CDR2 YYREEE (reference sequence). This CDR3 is CASRGSGRADNEQFF. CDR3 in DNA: TGTGCCAGCAGAGGGAGCGGGAGGGCCGACAATGAGCAGTTCTTC.

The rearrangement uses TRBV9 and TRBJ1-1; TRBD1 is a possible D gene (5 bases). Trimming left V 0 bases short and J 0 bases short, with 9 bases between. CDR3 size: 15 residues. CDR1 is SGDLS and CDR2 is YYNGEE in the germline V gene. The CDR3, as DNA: TGTGCCAGCAGCGTAGATCGGGGGATGAACACTGAAGCTTTCTTT. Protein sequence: CASSVDRGMNTEAFF.

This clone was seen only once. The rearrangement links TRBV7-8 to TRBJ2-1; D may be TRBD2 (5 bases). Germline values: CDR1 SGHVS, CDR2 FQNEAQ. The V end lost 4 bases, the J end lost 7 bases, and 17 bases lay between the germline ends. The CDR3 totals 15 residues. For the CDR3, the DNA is TGTGCCAGCAGCTCCCGGCCGGAGGTCCGTAATGAGCAGTTCTTC. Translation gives CASSSRPEVRNEQFF.

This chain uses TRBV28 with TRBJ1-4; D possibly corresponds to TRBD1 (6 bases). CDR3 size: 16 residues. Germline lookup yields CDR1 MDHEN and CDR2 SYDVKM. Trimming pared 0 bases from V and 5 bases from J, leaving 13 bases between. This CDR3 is CASSLWVGARNEKLFF. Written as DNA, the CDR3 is TGTGCCAGCAGTTTATGGGTGGGGGCTCGGAATGAAAAACTGTTTTTT.

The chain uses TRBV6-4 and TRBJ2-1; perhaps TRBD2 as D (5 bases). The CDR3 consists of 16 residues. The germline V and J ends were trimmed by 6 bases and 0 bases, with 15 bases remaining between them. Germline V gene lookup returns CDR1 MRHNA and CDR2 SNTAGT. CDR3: CASSPFAGVSYNEQFF. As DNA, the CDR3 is TGTGCCAGCAGCCCCTTTGCGGGCGTCTCCTACAATGAGCAGTTCTTC.

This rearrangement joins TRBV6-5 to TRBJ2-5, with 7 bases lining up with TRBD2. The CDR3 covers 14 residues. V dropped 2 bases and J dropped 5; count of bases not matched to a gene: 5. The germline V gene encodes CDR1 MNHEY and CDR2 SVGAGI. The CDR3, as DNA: TGTGCCAGCAGTTACGTCCAGGGAGGGGAGACCCAGTACTTC. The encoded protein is CASSYVQGGETQYF.

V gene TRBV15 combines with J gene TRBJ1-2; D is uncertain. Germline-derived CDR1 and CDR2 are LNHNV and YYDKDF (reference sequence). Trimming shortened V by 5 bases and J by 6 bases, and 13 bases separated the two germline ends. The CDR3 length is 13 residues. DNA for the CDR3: TGTGCCACCAGCCCCGGGCCGCGAGATGGCTACACCTTC. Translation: CATSPGPRDGYTF.

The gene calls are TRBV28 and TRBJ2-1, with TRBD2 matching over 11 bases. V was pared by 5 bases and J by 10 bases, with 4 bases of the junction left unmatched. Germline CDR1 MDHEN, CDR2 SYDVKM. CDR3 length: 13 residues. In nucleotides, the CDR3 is TGTGCCAGCAGTCGTCCTAGCGGGAGGGAGCAGTTCTTC. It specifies CASSRPSGREQFF. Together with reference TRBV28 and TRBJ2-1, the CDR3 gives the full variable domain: DVKVTQSSRYLVKRTGEKVFLECVQDMDHENMFWYRQDPGLGLRLIYFSYDVKMKEKGDIPEGYSVSREKKERFSLILESASTNQTSMYLCASSRPSGREQFFGPGTRLTVL.

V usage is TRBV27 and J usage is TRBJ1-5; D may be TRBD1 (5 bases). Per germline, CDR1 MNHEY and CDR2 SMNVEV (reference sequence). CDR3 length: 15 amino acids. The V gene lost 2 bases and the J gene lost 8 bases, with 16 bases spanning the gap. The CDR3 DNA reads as TGTGCCAGCAGTTTAACCCCAGGGATAATAGAGCCCCAGCATTTT. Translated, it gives CASSLTPGIIEPQHF.

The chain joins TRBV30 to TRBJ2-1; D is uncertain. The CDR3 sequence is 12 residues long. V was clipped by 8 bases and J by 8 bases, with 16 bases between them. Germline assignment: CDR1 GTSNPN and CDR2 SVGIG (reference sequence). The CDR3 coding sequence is TGTGCCGGAGCCAGGCGTCGCTATGAGCAGTTCTTC. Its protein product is CAGARRRYEQFF.

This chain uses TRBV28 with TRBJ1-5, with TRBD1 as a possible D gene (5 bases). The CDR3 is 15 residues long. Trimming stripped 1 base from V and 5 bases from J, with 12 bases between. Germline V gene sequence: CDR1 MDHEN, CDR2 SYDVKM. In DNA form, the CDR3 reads TGTGCCAGCAGTTTATATTCCGGGGGTCATCAGCCCCAGCATTTT. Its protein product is CASSLYSGGHQPQHF.

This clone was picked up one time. The CDR3 DNA reads TGTGCTAGTGGTTTGTGGGGATTTGGAAACACCATATATTTT. Its protein product is CASGLWGFGNTIYF. The chain combines TRBV12-5 with TRBJ1-3; no definite D call. The CDR3 sequence is 14 residues long. V was trimmed by 2 bases and J by 3 bases, leaving 8 bases between them. Germline V gene data show CDR1 as LGHNT and CDR2 as FRNRAP.

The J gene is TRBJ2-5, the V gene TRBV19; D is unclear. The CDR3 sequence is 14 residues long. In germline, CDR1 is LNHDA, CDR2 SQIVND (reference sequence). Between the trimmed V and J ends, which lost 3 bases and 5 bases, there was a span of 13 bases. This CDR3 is CASSISRSMETQYF. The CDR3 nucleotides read TGTGCCAGTAGTATTTCTCGGAGCATGGAGACCCAGTACTTC.

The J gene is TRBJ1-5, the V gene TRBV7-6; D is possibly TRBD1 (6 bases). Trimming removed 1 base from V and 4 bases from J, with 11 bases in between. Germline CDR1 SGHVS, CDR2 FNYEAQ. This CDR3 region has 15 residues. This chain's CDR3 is CASSLGQVGNQPQHF. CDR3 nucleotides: TGTGCCAGCAGCTTAGGACAGGTGGGAAATCAGCCCCAGCATTTT. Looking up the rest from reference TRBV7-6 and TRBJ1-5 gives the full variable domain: GAGVSQSPRYKVTKRGQDVALRCDPISGHVSLYWYRQALGQGPEFLTYFNYEAQQDKSGLPNDRFSAERPEGSISTLTIQRTEQRDSAMYRCASSLGQVGNQPQHFGDGTRLSIL.

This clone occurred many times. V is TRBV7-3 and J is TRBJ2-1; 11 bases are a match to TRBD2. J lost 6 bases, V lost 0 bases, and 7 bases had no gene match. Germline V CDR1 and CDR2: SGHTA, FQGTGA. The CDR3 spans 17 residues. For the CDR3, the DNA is TGTGCCAGCAGCTTAACCCTACTAGCGGGAGATTCCAATGAGCAGTTCTTC. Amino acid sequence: CASSLTLLAGDSNEQFF.

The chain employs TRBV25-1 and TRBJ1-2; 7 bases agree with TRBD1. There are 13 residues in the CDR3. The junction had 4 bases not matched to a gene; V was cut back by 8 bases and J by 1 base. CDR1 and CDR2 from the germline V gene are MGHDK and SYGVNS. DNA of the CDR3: TGTGCCAGCCGGGACAGAAATAACTATGGCTACACCTTC. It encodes CASRDRNNYGYTF.

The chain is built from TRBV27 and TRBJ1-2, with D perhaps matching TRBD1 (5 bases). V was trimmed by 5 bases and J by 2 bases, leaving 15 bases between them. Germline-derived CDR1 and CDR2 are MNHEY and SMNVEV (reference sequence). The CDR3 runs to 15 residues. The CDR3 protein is CASSRGPSGNYGYTF. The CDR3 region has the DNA TGTGCCAGCAGTAGGGGACCCTCGGGAAACTATGGCTACACCTTC.

The CDR3, as DNA: TGTGCCAGCACCCTTAGCGGTGGGACAGGGGGGTATCAGCCCCAGCATTTT. Its translation is CASTLSGGTGGYQPQHF. The V and J genes are TRBV28 and TRBJ1-5, with 11 bases matching TRBD1. The CDR3 has 17 amino acids. The germline CDR1 and CDR2 sequences are MDHEN and SYDVKM. V gave up 7 bases and J gave up 5 bases; unmatched junction bases: 13.

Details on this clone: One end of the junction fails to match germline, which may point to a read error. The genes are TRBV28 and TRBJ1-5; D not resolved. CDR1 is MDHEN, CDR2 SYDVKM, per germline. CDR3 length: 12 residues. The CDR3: CASSPERLGDSF. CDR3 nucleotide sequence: TGTGCCAGCAGTCCGGAGAGATTAGGTGACTCTTTT. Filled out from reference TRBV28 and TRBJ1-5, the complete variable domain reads DVKVTQSSRYLVKRTGEKVFLECVQDMDHENMFWYRQDPGLGLRLIYFSYDVKMKEKGDIPEGYSVSREKKERFSLILESASTNQTSMYLCASSPERLGDSFGDGTRLSIL.

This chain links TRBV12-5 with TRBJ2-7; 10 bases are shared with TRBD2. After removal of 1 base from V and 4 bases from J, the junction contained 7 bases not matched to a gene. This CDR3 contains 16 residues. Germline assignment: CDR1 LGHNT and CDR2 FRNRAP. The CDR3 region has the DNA TGTGCTAGTGGTTTGGAGGTACTAGCGGGAAATTACGAGCAGTACTTC. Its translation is CASGLEVLAGNYEQYF.

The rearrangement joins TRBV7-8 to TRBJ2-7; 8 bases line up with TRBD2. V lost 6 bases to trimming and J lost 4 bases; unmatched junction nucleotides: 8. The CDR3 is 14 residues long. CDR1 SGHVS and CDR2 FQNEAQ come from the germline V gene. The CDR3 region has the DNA TGTGCCAGCAGTAGTTCGGGCGGGAGGTACGAGCAGTACTTC. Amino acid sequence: CASSSSGGRYEQYF. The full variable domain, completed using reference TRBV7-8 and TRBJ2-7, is GAGVSQSPRYKVAKRGQDVALRCDPISGHVSLFWYQQALGQGPEFLTYFQNEAQLDKSGLPSDRFFAERPEGSVSTLKIQRTQQEDSAVYLCASSSSGGRYEQYFGPGTRLTVT.

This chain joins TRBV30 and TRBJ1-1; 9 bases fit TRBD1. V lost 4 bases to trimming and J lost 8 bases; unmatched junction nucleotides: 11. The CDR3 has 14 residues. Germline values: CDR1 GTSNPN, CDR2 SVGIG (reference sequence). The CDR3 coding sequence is TGTGCCTGGACTAGCGGGACAGGGTACGAAGAAGCTTTCTTT. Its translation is CAWTSGTGYEEAFF.

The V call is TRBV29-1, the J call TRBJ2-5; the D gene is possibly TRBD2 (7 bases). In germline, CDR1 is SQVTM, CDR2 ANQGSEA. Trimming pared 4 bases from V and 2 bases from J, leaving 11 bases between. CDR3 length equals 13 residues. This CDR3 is CSVVRGPQETQYF. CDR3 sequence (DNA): TGCAGCGTTGTGCGGGGGCCTCAAGAGACCCAGTACTTC.

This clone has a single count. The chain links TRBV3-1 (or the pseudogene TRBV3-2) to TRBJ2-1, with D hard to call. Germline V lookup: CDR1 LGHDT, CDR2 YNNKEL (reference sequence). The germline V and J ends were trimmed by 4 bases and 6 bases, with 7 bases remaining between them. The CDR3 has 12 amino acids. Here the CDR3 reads CASSLPANEQFF. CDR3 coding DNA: TGTGCCAGCAGCCTCCCAGCCAATGAGCAGTTCTTC.

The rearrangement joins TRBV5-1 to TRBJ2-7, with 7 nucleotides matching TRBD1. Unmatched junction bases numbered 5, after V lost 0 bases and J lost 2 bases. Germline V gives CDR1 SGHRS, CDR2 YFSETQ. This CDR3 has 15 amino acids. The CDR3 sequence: CASSLAAGGPYEQYF. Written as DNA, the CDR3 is TGCGCCAGCAGCTTGGCGGCAGGGGGTCCCTACGAGCAGTACTTC.

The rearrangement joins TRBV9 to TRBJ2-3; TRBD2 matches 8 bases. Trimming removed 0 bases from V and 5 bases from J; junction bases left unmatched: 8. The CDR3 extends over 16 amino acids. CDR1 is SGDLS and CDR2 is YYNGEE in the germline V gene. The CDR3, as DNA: TGTGCCAGCAGCGTAGAGGCTAGCGGGCGGGGAGATACGCAGTATTTT. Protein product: CASSVEASGRGDTQYF.

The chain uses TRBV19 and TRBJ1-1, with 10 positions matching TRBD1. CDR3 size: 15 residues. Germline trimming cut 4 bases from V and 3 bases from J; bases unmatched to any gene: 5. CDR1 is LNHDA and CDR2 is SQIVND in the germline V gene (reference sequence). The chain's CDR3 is CASSRGQGRHTEAFF. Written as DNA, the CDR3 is TGTGCCAGTAGTAGGGGACAGGGGCGACACACTGAAGCTTTCTTT.

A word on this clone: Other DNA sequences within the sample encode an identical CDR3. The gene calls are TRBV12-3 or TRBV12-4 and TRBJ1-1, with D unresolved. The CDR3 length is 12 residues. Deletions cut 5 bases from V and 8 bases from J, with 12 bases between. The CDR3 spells CASSTIPTEAFF. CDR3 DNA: TGTGCCAGCAGTACCATCCCCACCGAAGCTTTCTTT.

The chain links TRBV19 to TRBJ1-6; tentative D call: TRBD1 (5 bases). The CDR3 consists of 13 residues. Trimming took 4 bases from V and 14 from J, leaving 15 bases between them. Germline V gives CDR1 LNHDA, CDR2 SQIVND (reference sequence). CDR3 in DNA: TGTGCCAGTAGTACGGGGGGGGATTGGACCCTCCACTTT. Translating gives CASSTGGDWTLHF. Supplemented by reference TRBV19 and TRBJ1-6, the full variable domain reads DGGITQSPKYLFRKEGQNVTLSCEQNLNHDAMYWYRQDPGQGLRLIYYSQIVNDFQKGDIAEGYSVSREKKESFPLTVTSAQKNPTAFYLCASSTGGDWTLHFGNGTRLTVT.